These 5 T cell receptor beta chains came from one sample sequenced in a study of blood T cell repertoires in COVID-19. Measured with immunoSEQ multiplex PCR; TCRdb has only the in-frame clones, and not every one. The repertoire includes 94,000 or so clones, 80% to 90% of them detected once, and just under 25% sits in the top ten. The sequenced material came from peripheral blood. The origin of the receptors is a man aged 60-69 years with acute or convalescent COVID-19.

This clone was seen only once. CDR3 nucleotide sequence: TGTGCCAGCAGCTTGGTGGAGGGCGCGGACACCATATATTTT. Translation: CASSLVEGADTIYF. The rearrangement joins TRBV5-5 to TRBJ1-3, with no clear D. The germline gives CDR1 SGHKS, CDR2 YYEKEE (reference sequence). This CDR3 is built from 14 residues. Trimming shortened V by 0 bases and J by 8 bases, and 12 bases separated the two germline ends.

This sequence joins TRBV4-3 and TRBJ1-4; no firm D call. This CDR3 is 14 amino acids long. Germline V CDR1 and CDR2: LGHNA, YSLEER. V lost 0 bases and J lost 7, with 9 bases in between. CDR3 loop: CASSQDPLLEKLFF. CDR3 nucleotides: TGCGCCAGCAGCCAAGATCCACTCCTTGAAAAACTGTTTTTT.

V usage is TRBV18 and J usage is TRBJ2-2; D is unclear. V was trimmed by 3 bases and J by 1 base, leaving 3 bases between them. Germline CDR1 KGHSH, CDR2 LQKENI. The CDR3 runs to 13 residues. CDR3 in amino acids: CASSPQNTGELFF. As DNA, the CDR3 is TGTGCCAGCTCACCTCAGAACACCGGGGAGCTGTTTTTT. Full variable domain (remainder filled in from reference TRBV18 and TRBJ2-2): NAGVMQNPRHLVRRRGQEARLRCSPMKGHSHVYWYRQLPEEGLKFMVYLQKENIIDESGMPKERFSAEFPKEGPSILRIQQVVRGDSAAYFCASSPQNTGELFFGEGSRLTVL.

The V call is TRBV18, the J call TRBJ1-5; D perhaps matches TRBD1 (6 bases). Looked up from germline, CDR1 is KGHSH and CDR2 is LQKENI. V was trimmed by 3 bases and J by 7 bases, leaving 10 bases between them. This CDR3 is 13 amino acids long. CDR3 bases: TGTGCCAGCTCACCTCAGGGGAGCCAGCCCCAGCATTTT. It yields the protein CASSPQGSQPQHF.

V gene TRBV19 combines with J gene TRBJ2-5, with D maybe TRBD2 (5 bases). V was trimmed by 3 bases and J by 3 bases, leaving 8 bases between them. The CDR3 runs 13 residues. Germline V gene sequence: CDR1 LNHDA, CDR2 SQIVND (reference sequence). The CDR3 sequence: CASSIGVEETQYF. CDR3 nucleotide sequence: TGTGCCAGTAGTATCGGGGTGGAAGAGACCCAGTACTTC.